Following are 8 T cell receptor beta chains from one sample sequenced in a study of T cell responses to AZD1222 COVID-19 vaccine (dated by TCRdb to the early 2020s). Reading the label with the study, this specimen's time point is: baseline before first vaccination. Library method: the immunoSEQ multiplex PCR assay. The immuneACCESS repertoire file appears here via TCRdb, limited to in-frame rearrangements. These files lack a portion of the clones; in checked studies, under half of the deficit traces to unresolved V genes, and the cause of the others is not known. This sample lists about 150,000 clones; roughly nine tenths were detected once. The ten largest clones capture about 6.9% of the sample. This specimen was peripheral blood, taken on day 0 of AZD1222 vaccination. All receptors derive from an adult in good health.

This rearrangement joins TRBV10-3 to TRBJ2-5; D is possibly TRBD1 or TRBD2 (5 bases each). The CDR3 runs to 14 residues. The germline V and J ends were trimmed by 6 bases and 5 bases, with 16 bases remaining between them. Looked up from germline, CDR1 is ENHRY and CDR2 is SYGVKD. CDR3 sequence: CAIRRYGTDETQYF. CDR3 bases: TGTGCCATCAGGAGATACGGGACCGACGAGACCCAGTACTTC.

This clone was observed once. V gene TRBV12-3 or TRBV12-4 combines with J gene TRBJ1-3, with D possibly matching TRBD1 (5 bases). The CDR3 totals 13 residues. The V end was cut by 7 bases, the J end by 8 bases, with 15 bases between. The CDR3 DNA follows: TGTGCCAGCACCCCGGGACCAACCGACACCATATATTTT. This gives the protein CASTPGPTDTIYF.

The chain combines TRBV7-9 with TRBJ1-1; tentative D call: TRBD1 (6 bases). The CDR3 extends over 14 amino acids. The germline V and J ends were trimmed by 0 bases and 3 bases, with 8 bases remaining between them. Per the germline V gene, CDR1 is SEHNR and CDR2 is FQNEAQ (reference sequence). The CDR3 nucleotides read TGTGCCAGCAGCTTAGCAAAGGGGGACACTGAAGCTTTCTTT. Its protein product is CASSLAKGDTEAFF.

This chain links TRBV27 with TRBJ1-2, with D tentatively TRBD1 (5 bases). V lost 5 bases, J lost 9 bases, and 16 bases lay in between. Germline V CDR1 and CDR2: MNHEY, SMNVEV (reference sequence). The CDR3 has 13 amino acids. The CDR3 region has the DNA TGTGCCAGCAGTCCAAAGGGGTTATCGAGCTACACCTTC. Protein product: CASSPKGLSSYTF.

The CDR3 coding sequence is TGTGCCAGTAGTTCTATCGTGGGAGTGGCTAATGAAAAACTGTTTTTT. It yields the protein CASSSIVGVANEKLFF. This chain uses TRBV19 with TRBJ1-4; no clear D. The germline V and J ends were trimmed by 5 bases and 3 bases, with 16 bases remaining between them. The CDR3 length is 16 residues. Germline V gene lookup returns CDR1 LNHDA and CDR2 SQIVND (reference sequence).

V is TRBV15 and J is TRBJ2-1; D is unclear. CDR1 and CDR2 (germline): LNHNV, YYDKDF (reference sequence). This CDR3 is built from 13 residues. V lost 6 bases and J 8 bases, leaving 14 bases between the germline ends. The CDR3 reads CATSTPGFYEQFF. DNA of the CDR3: TGTGCCACCAGTACCCCGGGTTTCTATGAGCAGTTCTTC.

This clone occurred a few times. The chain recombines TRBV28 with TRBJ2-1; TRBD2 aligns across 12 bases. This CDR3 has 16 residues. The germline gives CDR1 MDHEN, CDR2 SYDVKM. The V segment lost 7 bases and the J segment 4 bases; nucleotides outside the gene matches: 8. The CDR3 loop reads CASTPRTSGEYNEQFF. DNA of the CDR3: TGTGCCAGCACCCCCAGGACTAGCGGGGAGTACAATGAGCAGTTCTTC.

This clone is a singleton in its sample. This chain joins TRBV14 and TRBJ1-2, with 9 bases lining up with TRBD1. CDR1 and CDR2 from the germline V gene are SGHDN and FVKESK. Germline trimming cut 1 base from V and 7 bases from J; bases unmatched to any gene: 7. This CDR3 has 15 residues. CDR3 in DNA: TGTGCCAGCAGCCAAGTGGACAGGGGTTTCGGTGGCTACACCTTC. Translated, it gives CASSQVDRGFGGYTF.